This entry lists 3 T cell receptor beta chains sequenced from one sample in a study of T cell responses to AZD1222 COVID-19 vaccine. Using immunoSEQ multiplex PCR, the repertoire was profiled, and TCRdb retains in-frame clones only, with some absent. The sample carries 120,000 or so clones, about 90% recorded once. Sample: peripheral blood, taken on day 0 of AZD1222 vaccination. Every receptor here comes from an adult in good health.

Concerning this clone itself: Distinct nucleotide sequences in the sample also encode this CDR3. The gene calls are TRBV3-1 (or the pseudogene TRBV3-2) and TRBJ2-7, with D perhaps TRBD1 or TRBD2 (5 bases each). The CDR3 runs 12 residues. The ends were cut back, 1 base at V and 7 bases at J, with 8 bases in the middle. Germline V gives CDR1 LGHDT, CDR2 YNNKEL (reference sequence). CDR3 DNA: TGTGCCAGCAGCCAAGGGGGGTATGAGCAGTACTTC. Its translation: CASSQGGYEQYF.

The chain combines TRBV4-1 with TRBJ2-2; D is possibly TRBD1 (5 bases). Germline CDR1 is MGHRA and CDR2 is YSYEKL. V was trimmed by 1 base and J by 7 bases, leaving 13 bases between them. The CDR3 spans 15 residues. This CDR3 reads CASSQVGGAGGELFF. In DNA form, the CDR3 reads TGCGCCAGCAGCCAAGTTGGTGGGGCTGGCGGGGAGCTGTTTTTT.

The J gene is TRBJ1-1, the V gene TRBV13, with D hard to call. CDR1 PRHDT and CDR2 FYEKMQ come from the germline V gene (reference sequence). V was pared by 0 bases and J by 6 bases, with 5 bases between. This CDR3 contains 12 residues. In nucleotides, the CDR3 is TGTGCCAGCAGCTTAGGTGGACCTGAAGCTTTCTTT. Translation: CASSLGGPEAFF.